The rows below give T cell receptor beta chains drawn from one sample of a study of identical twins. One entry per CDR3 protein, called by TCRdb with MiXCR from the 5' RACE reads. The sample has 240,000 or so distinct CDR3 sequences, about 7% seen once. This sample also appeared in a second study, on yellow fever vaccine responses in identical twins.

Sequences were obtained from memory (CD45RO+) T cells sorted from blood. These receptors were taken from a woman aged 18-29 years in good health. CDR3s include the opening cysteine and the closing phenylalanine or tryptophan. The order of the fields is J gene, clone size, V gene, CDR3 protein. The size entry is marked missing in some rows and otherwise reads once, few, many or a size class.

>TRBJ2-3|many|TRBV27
CASSFYHASTDTQYF
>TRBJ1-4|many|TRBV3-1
CASSQGSGSEKLFF
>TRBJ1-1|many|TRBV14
CASSQDRREAFF
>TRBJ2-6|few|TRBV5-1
CASSFQPGQGNSGANVLTF
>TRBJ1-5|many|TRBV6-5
CASSYSGGNQPQHF
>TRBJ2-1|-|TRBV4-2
CASSQVFGGRKEFSAYNEQFF
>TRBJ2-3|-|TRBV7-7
CASSQALAGGQQYF
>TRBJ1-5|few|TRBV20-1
CSAKGTGDQPQHF
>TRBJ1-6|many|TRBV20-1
CSASRGAYNSPLHF
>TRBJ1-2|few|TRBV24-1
CATSEPRNLVYTF
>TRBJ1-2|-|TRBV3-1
CASSQRYSRYGYTF
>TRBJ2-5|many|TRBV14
CASSQERGSYQETQYF
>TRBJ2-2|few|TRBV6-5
CASSYSTSGGAGGELFF
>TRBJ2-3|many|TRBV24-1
CATSEYTGNTQYF
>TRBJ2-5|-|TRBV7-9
CASSLSRGVRETQYF
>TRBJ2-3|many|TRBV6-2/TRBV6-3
CASSYSSRDPTDTQYF
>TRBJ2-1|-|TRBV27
CASSFQFQGPYNEQFF
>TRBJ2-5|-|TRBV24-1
CATSDRLDQYF